A selection of T cell receptor beta chains follows, all from one sample in a study of cytomegalovirus exposure and HLA in healthy donors. TCRdb's copy holds only in-frame clones and misses some; the assay was immunoSEQ multiplex PCR. Of about 180,000 clones listed, roughly 75% are singletons. The sequencing sample was made of PBMCs. All receptors come from a woman aged 30 to 39 in good health and CMV-seronegative. Each CDR3 is given with its conserved first and last residue. Each record gives: D gene, J gene, V gene, clone size, CDR3 DNA, CDR3 protein. The D gene is left open where the match is weak. The size entry is marked missing in some rows and otherwise reads once, few, many or a size class.

- | TRBJ1-5 | TRBV7-9 | - | TGTGCCAGCGGGGAGGGGCTCGGTCAGCCCCAGCATTTT | CASGEGLGQPQHF
- | TRBJ1-1 | TRBV6-6 | - | TGTGCCAGCAGTTACTCAGGGGTGAACACTGAAGCTTTCTTT | CASSYSGVNTEAFF
TRBD1 | TRBJ1-2 | TRBV11-2 | - | TGTGCCAGCAGCTTCGGGACAGGGTATGGCTACACCTTC | CASSFGTGYGYTF
TRBD1 | TRBJ2-7 | TRBV19 | - | TGTGCCAGTAGTATCCAGGGGGCGGGTGAGCAGTACTTC | CASSIQGAGEQYF
- | TRBJ1-1 | TRBV7-2 | - | TGTGCCAGCAGCTGGTTGGCCCAAGGAGAGGCTTTCTTT | CASSWLAQGEAFF
- | TRBJ2-3 | TRBV2 | - | TGTGCCAGCAGTGAAACCCGGCAGGTAGCAGATACGCAGTATTTT | CASSETRQVADTQYF
- | TRBJ1-5 | TRBV27 | - | TGTGCCAGCAGTTTAGGTTCAGGGCCTATGTATTTT | CASSLGSGPMYF
TRBD2 | TRBJ2-7 | TRBV7-8 | - | TGTGCCAGCAGCCCACGACTCGGGGCGGGGGACCAGCAGTACTTC | CASSPRLGAGDQQYF
- | TRBJ1-3 | TRBV4-2 | - | TGTGCCAGCAGCCAGCGAGTCTCTGGAAACACCATATATTTT | CASSQRVSGNTIYF
- | TRBJ2-2 | TRBV9 | - | TGTGCCAGCAGCGAGACAACCGGGGAGCTGTTTTTT | CASSETTGELFF
- | TRBJ1-1 | TRBV30 | few | TGTGCCTGGACCAAGGGGCCGTCAACTGAAGCTTTCTTT | CAWTKGPSTEAFF
- | TRBJ2-5 | TRBV2 | - | TGTGCCAGCAGTGGTCTAGAGGAGACCCAGTACTTC | CASSGLEETQYF
TRBD1 | TRBJ1-1 | TRBV5-4 | - | TGTGCCAGCAGCCCAGGGGGTTCTATCACTGAAGCTTTCTTT | CASSPGGSITEAFF
TRBD1 | TRBJ2-7 | TRBV19 | - | TGTGCCAGTAGTGTCCGGACAGGTTCCTACGAGCAGTACTTC | CASSVRTGSYEQYF
- | TRBJ1-3 | TRBV9 | - | TGTGCCAGCAGCGGCTCTCGGGTACCGGTTGGAAACACCATATATTTT | CASSGSRVPVGNTIYF
- | TRBJ1-1 | TRBV19 | - | TGTGCCAGTAGAAGACAGGTGAACACTGAAGCTTTCTTT | CASRRQVNTEAFF
- | TRBJ2-3 | TRBV7-8 | - | TGTGCCAGCAGCTTTGGAGGAATTCCAGATACGCAGTATTTT | CASSFGGIPDTQYF
TRBD1 | TRBJ1-5 | TRBV27 | - | TGTGCCAGCAGTCCATCAACAGGGGTCCTTAGCAATCAGCCCCAGCATTTT | CASSPSTGVLSNQPQHF
- | TRBJ1-5 | TRBV6-1 | - | TGTGCCAGCAGTGAGTCCGGTAGGGGTCAGCCCCAGCATTTT | CASSESGRGQPQHF
- | TRBJ1-5 | TRBV10-1 | - | TGCGCCAGCAGTGAGTCCGTACATTATGGCAATCAGCCCCAGCATTTT | CASSESVHYGNQPQHF
TRBD2 | TRBJ2-3 | TRBV2 | - | TGTGCCAGCAGTGACCCTAGCGGGGGGGCAGATACGCAGTATTTT | CASSDPSGGADTQYF
- | TRBJ2-7 | TRBV30 | - | TGTGCCATGTTGACAGGGAGGACCTACGAGCAGTACTTC | CAMLTGRTYEQYF
- | TRBJ1-5 | TRBV2 | once | TGTGCCAGCAGTGAACGGGGTCGCCAGCCCCAGCATTTT | CASSERGRQPQHF
- | TRBJ1-5 | TRBV7-8 | - | TGTGCCAGCAGCTTAGGGGCGACACTTTATAGCAATCAGCCCCAGCATTTT | CASSLGATLYSNQPQHF
- | TRBJ2-2 | TRBV21-1 | - | TGTGCCAGAAAGCGGGGGGGCCGGGGCACCGGGGAGCTGTTTTTT | CARKRGGRGTGELFF
- | TRBJ1-5 | TRBV19 | once | TGTGCCACGCGAGGGTTCGATAGCAATCAGCCCCAGCATTTT | CATRGFDSNQPQHF
TRBD1 | TRBJ1-6 | TRBV7-6 | - | TGTGCCAGCAGCCGAGCAGGGGGCCTTTCACCCCTCCACTTT | CASSRAGGLSPLHF
TRBD1 | TRBJ1-2 | TRBV7-6 | - | TGTGCCAGCAGCCCCCGGGACAGGGAGTGGGGCTATGGCTACACCTTC | CASSPRDREWGYGYTF
- | TRBJ2-1 | TRBV10-1 | - | TGCGCCAGCAGTGAGTTCCCTCGGACAGTCGACAATGAGCAGTTCTTC | CASSEFPRTVDNEQFF
- | TRBJ2-7 | TRBV10-1 | - | TGCGCCAGCAGTCCGTTGGTGTCAGGGGTCGAGCAGTACTTC | CASSPLVSGVEQYF
- | TRBJ2-2 | TRBV5-1 | - | TGCGCCAGCAGCTTGGGACTCCAAACCGGGGAGCTGTTTTTT | CASSLGLQTGELFF
- | TRBJ2-1 | TRBV6-5 | few | TGTGCCAGCAGTTACACCGGCAGGTCTGAGCAGTTCTTC | CASSYTGRSEQFF
- | TRBJ1-1 | TRBV12-2 | - | TGTGCAAGTCGCCCAGATCTGGCGACAGGGGGGCATGAAGCTTTCTTT | CASRPDLATGGHEAFF
TRBD1 | TRBJ1-2 | TRBV11-2 | - | TGTGCCAGCAGCCTAGCGAACAGGGGGCCCTATGGCTACACCTTC | CASSLANRGPYGYTF